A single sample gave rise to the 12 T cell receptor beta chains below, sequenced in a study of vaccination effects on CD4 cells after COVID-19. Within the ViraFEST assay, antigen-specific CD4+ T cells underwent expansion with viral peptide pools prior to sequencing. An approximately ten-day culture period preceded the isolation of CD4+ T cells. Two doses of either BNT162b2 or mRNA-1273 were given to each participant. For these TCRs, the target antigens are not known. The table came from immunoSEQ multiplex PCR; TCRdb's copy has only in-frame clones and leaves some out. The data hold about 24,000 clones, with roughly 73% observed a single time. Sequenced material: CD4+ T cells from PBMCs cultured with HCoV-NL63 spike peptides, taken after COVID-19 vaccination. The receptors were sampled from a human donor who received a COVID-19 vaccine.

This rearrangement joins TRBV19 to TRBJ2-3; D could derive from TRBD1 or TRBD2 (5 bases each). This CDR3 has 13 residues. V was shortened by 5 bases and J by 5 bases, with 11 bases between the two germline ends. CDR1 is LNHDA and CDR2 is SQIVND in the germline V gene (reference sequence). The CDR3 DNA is TGTGCCAGTAGTTGGGACCTCGGAGATACGCAGTATTTT. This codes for CASSWDLGDTQYF.

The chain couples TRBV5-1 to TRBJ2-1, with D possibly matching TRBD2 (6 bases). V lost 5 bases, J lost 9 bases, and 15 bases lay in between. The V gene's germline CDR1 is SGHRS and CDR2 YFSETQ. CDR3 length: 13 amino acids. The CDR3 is CASSPRAEGEQFF. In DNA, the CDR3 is TGCGCCAGCAGTCCCCGGGCGGAGGGTGAGCAGTTCTTC.

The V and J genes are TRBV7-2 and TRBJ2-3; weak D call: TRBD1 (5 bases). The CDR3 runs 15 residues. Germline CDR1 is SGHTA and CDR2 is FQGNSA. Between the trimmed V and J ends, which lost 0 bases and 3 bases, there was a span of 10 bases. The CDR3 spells CASSLAYRGTDTQYF. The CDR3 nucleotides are TGTGCCAGCAGCTTAGCGTATAGGGGTACAGATACGCAGTATTTT.

The CDR3 sequence is CASSLDRARNQPQHF. The CDR3 DNA follows: TGTGCCAGCAGTTTGGACAGGGCCCGAAATCAGCCCCAGCATTTT. V is TRBV6-5 and J is TRBJ1-5; 8 positions match TRBD1. This CDR3 region has 15 residues. V dropped 4 bases and J dropped 4; count of bases not matched to a gene: 6. CDR1 and CDR2 from the germline V gene are MNHEY and SVGAGI.

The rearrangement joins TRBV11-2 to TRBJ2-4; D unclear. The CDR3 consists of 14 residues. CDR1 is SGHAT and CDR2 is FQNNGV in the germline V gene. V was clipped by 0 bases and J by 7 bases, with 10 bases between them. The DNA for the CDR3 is TGTGCCAGCAGCTTAGATCCAGGTCGGAACATTCAGTACTTC. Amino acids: CASSLDPGRNIQYF.

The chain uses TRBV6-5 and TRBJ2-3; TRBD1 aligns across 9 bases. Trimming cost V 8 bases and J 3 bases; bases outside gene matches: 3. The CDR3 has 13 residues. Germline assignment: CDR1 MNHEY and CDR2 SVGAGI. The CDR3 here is CASGGTGTDTQYF. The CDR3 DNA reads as TGTGCCAGCGGGGGGACAGGGACAGATACGCAGTATTTT.

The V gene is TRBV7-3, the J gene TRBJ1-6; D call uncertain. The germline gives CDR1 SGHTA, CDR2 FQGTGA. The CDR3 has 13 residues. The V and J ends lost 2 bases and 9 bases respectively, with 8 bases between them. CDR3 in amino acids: CASSLYEISPLHF. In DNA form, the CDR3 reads TGTGCCAGCAGCTTATATGAGATTTCACCCCTCCACTTT.

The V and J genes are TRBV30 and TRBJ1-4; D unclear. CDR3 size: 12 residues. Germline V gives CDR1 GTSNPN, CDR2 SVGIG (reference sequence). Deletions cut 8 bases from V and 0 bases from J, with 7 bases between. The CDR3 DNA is TGTGCCGGAAGGGCAACTAATGAAAAACTGTTTTTT. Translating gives CAGRATNEKLFF.

DNA of the CDR3: TGTGCCAGCAGCCAACGGACAAGCTCCTACGAGCAGTACTTC. Translation gives CASSQRTSSYEQYF. The chain links TRBV3-1 (or the pseudogene TRBV3-2) to TRBJ2-7; possible D gene TRBD1, 5 bases. The CDR3 length is 14 residues. Trimming pared 2 bases from V and 0 bases from J, leaving 8 bases between. Germline lookup yields CDR1 LGHDT and CDR2 YNNKEL (reference sequence).

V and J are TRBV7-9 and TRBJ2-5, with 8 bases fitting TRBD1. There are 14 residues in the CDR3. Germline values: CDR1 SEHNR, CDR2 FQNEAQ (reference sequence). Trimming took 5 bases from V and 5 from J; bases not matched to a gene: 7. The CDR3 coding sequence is TGTGCCAGCAGCCTAACAGGGGGACATGAGACCCAGTACTTC. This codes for CASSLTGGHETQYF.

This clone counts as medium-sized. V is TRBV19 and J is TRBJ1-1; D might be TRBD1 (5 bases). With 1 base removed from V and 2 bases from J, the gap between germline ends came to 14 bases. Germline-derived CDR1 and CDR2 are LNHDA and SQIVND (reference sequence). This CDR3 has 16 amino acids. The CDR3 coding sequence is TGTGCCAGTAGTATAGGGGCGAGCGGGGCCAACACTGAAGCTTTCTTT. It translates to CASSIGASGANTEAFF. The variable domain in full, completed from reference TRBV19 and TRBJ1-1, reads DGGITQSPKYLFRKEGQNVTLSCEQNLNHDAMYWYRQDPGQGLRLIYYSQIVNDFQKGDIAEGYSVSREKKESFPLTVTSAQKNPTAFYLCASSIGASGANTEAFFGQGTRLTVV.

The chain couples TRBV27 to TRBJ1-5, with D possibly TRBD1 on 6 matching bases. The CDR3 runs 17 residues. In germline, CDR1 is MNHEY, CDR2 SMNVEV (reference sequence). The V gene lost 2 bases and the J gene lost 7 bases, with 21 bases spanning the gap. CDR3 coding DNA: TGTGCCAGCAGTTTACGTCGATCAGGGGTTGCGAGGCAGCCCCAGCATTTT. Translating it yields CASSLRRSGVARQPQHF.